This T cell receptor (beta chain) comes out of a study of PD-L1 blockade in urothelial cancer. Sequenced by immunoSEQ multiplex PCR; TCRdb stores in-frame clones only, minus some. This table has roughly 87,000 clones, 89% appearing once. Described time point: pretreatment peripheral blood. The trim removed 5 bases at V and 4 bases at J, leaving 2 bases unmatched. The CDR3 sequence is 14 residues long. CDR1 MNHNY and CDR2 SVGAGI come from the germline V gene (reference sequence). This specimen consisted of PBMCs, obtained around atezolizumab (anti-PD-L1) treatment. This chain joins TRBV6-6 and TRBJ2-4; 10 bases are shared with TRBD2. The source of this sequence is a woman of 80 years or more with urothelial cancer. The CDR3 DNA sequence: TGTGCCAGCAGTCTAGCGGGAGAAAAAAACATTCAGTACTTC. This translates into CASSLAGEKNIQYF.